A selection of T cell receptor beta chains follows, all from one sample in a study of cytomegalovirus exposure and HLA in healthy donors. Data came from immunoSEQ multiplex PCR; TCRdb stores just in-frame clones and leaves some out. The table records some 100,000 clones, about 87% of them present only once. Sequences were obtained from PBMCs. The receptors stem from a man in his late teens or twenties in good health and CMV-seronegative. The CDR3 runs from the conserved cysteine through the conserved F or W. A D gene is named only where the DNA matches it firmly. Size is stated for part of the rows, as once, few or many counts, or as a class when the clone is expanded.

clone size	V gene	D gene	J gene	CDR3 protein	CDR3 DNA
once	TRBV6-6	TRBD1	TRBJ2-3	CASRRQGEADTQYF	TGTGCCAGCAGACGACAGGGAGAGGCAGATACGCAGTATTTT
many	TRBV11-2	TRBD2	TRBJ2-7	CASSPPERELTREQYF	TGTGCCAGCAGCCCCCCAGAGCGGGAGTTGACGAGGGAGCAGTACTTC
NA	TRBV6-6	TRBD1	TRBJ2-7	CASSYSGTGGVDEQYF	TGTGCCAGCAGTTACTCCGGGACAGGGGGCGTCGACGAGCAGTACTTC
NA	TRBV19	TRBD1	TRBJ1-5	CASSNTGGGFEPQHF	TGTGCCAGTAGTAACACAGGGGGAGGCTTTGAGCCCCAGCATTTT
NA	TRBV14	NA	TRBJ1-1	CASSQSQGRTEAFF	TGTGCCAGCAGCCAATCTCAGGGCCGAACTGAAGCTTTCTTT
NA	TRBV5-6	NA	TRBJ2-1	CASSNVQGPYNNEQFF	TGTGCCAGCAGCAATGTCCAGGGGCCGTATAACAATGAGCAGTTCTTC
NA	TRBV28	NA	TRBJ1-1	CASEWGLMNTEAFF	TGTGCCAGCGAATGGGGACTAATGAACACTGAAGCTTTCTTT
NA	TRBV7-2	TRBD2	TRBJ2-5	CASSFQTSASGETQYF	TGTGCCAGCAGCTTTCAGACTAGCGCCTCCGGAGAGACCCAGTACTTC
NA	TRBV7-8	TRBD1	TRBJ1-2	CASSRRQGNYGYTF	TGTGCCAGCAGCCGCCGACAGGGGAACTATGGCTACACCTTC
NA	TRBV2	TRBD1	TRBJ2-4	CASSSGGITDIQYF	TGTGCCAGCAGTTCAGGGGGAATAACGGACATTCAGTACTTC
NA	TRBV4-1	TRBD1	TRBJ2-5	CASSQVQGARETQYF	TGCGCCAGCAGCCAAGTCCAGGGGGCGAGGGAGACCCAGTACTTC
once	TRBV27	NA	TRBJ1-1	CASGPTGRTEAFF	TGTGCCAGCGGACCCACAGGGAGAACTGAAGCTTTCTTT
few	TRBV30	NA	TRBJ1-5	CAWSVGANQPQHF	TGTGCCTGGAGTGTAGGGGCAAATCAGCCCCAGCATTTT
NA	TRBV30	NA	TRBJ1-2	CAWMTPSLANYGYTF	TGTGCCTGGATGACACCTTCGTTAGCTAACTATGGCTACACCTTC
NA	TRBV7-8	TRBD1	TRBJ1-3	CASSSDRGVGNTIYF	TGTGCCAGCAGCTCGGACAGGGGAGTTGGAAACACCATATATTTT
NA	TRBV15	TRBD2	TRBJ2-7	CATSRELAGGPPYEQYF	TGTGCCACCAGCAGAGAACTAGCGGGAGGCCCACCCTACGAGCAGTACTTC
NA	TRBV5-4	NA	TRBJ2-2	CASSLAGDAGELFF	TGTGCCAGCAGCTTGGCGGGAGACGCCGGGGAGCTGTTTTTT
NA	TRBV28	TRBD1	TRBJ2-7	CASSFGTGEYDEQYF	TGTGCCAGCAGTTTCGGGACAGGGGAATATGACGAGCAGTACTTC
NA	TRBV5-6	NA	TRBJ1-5	CASSLTVYQPQHF	TGTGCCAGCAGCTTGACAGTTTATCAGCCCCAGCATTTT
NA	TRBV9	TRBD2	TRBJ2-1	CASNGGVFLNEQFF	TGTGCCAGCAACGGGGGGGTTTTTCTCAATGAGCAGTTCTTC
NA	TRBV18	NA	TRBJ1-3	CASSQQVSGNTIYF	TGTGCCAGCTCACAACAGGTCTCTGGAAACACCATATATTTT
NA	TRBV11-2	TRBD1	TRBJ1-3	CASSHRGSGNTIYF	TGTGCCAGCAGCCACAGGGGTTCTGGAAACACCATATATTTT
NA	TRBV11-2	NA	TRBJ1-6	CASSYESRSSPLHF	TGTGCCAGCAGCTACGAGAGTAGGAGTTCACCCCTCCACTTT
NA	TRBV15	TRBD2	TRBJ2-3	CATSRAQRENTDTQYF	TGTGCCACCAGCAGAGCCCAGCGGGAGAACACAGATACGCAGTATTTT
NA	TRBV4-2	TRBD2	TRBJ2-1	CASSQEVLAGVNEQFF	TGTGCCAGCAGCCAAGAAGTCCTAGCGGGAGTAAATGAGCAGTTCTTC
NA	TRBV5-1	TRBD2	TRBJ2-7	CASSSAGAGGLVEQYF	TGCGCCAGCAGCTCCGCGGGGGCGGGGGGCTTAGTGGAGCAGTACTTC
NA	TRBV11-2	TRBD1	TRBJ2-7	CASSLLTGDAYEQYF	TGTGCCAGCAGCTTACTTACAGGGGATGCCTACGAGCAGTACTTC
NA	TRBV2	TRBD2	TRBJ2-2	CASRERGENTGELFF	TGTGCCAGCAGAGAGCGGGGGGAGAACACCGGGGAGCTGTTTTTT
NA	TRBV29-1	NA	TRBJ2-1	CSVNSYNEQFF	TGCAGCGTCAATTCCTACAATGAGCAGTTCTTC
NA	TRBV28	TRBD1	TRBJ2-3	CASRRGQGFTDTQYF	TGTGCCAGCAGGCGGGGACAGGGTTTCACAGATACGCAGTATTTT
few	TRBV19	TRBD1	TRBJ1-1	CASSIGTGAQSVLAEAFF	TGTGCCAGTAGTATAGGGACAGGGGCCCAATCTGTGTTGGCTGAAGCTTTCTTT
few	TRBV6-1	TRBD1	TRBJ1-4	CASYRRDSPNEKLFF	TGTGCCAGCTATAGACGGGACAGTCCAAATGAAAAACTGTTTTTT
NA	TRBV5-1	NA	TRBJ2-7	CASTRFERPYEQYF	TGCGCCAGTACCCGGTTTGAGCGACCCTACGAGCAGTACTTC
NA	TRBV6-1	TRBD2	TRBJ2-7	CASSGSGATYEQYF	TGTGCCAGCAGTGGTAGCGGGGCCACCTACGAGCAGTACTTC
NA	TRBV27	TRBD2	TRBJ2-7	CASSFTRLARNEQYF	TGTGCCAGCAGTTTTACCCGACTAGCGAGGAACGAGCAGTACTTC
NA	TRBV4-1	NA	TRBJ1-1	CASSQDVYGDTEAFF	TGCGCCAGCAGCCAAGATGTATACGGGGACACTGAAGCTTTCTTT
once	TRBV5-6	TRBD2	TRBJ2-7	CASSWTSGSSYEQYF	TGTGCCAGCAGTTGGACTAGCGGAAGCTCCTACGAGCAGTACTTC
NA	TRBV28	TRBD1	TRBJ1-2	CASRPGQANYGYTF	TGTGCCAGCAGACCGGGACAGGCTAACTATGGCTACACCTTC
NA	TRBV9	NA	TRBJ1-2	CASSVDPDPYGYTF	TGTGCCAGCAGCGTAGATCCAGATCCCTATGGCTACACCTTC
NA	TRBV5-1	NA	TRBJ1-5	CASRLDTNQPQHF	TGCGCCAGCAGGTTAGACACCAATCAGCCCCAGCATTTT
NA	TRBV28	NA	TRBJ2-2	CASSMFNGELFF	TGTGCCAGCAGTATGTTCAACGGGGAGCTGTTTTTT
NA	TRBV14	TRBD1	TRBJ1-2	CASSHGTVDGYTF	TGTGCCAGCAGCCATGGGACAGTCGATGGCTACACCTTC
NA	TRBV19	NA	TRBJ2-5	CASKWTVPKTIQETQYF	TGTGCCAGTAAATGGACAGTACCCAAGACCATTCAAGAGACCCAGTACTTC
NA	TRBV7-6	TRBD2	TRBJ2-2	CASSERTSAPGELFF	TGTGCCAGCAGCGAGAGGACTAGCGCTCCCGGGGAGCTGTTTTTT
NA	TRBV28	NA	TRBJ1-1	CASSFLLNTEAFF	TGTGCCAGCAGTTTCCTCTTAAACACTGAAGCTTTCTTT
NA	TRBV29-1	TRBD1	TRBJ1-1	CSVRTGGNTEAFF	TGCAGCGTGCGGACAGGTGGGAACACTGAAGCTTTCTTT
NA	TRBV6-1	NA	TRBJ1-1	CASSDSGVNTEAFF	TGTGCCAGCAGTGACTCGGGGGTAAACACTGAAGCTTTCTTT
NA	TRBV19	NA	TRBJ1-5	CASTRGQLNQPQHF	TGTGCCAGTACCCGAGGACAGTTAAATCAGCCCCAGCATTTT
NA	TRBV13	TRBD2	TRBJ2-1	CASSLGLAGGQGSYNEQFF	TGTGCCAGCAGCTTGGGACTAGCGGGAGGCCAAGGGTCCTACAATGAGCAGTTCTTC
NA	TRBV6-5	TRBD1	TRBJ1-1	CASSQGALNTEAFF	TGTGCCAGCAGCCAGGGGGCCCTGAACACTGAAGCTTTCTTT
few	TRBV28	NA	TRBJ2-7	CASSSGQPTGYEQYF	TGTGCCAGCAGTTCCGGACAGCCAACGGGGTACGAGCAGTACTTC
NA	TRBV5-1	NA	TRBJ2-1	CASSFSGVNNEQFF	TGCGCCAGCAGCTTTTCAGGGGTAAACAATGAGCAGTTCTTC
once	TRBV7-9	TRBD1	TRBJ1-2	CASSRDRAAYGYTF	TGTGCCAGCAGCCGGGACAGGGCCGCCTATGGCTACACCTTC